This TCR beta chain was captured by sequencing in a study of CD8 T cells in Susac syndrome. Study results and caveats: As acknowledged by the study, its TCR sequencing and HLA analysis included a relatively small number of individuals.

V lost 3 bases and J 1 base, leaving 12 bases between the germline ends. Germline V lookup: CDR1 MGHRA, CDR2 YSYEKL. The CDR3 totals 15 residues. Random hexamers were used to reverse transcribe an amount of roughly 0.45 to 1 ug RNA. MiXCR, run by TCRdb on the immunoSEQ multiplex PCR reads, gives a single entry per CDR3 protein. The sample records about 300,000 distinct CDR3 sequences, approximately 85% being singletons. This clonotype has just a few counts. Its matching antigen is unknown. The chain recombines TRBV4-1 with TRBJ2-5, with D hard to call. The sample was CD8+ T cells from PBMCs. The clonotype comes from a human donor with multiple sclerosis. CDR3 protein: CASSQVLSIQETQYF. DNA of the CDR3: TGCGCCAGCAGCCAGGTTCTGTCAATCCAAGAGACCCAGTACTTC.